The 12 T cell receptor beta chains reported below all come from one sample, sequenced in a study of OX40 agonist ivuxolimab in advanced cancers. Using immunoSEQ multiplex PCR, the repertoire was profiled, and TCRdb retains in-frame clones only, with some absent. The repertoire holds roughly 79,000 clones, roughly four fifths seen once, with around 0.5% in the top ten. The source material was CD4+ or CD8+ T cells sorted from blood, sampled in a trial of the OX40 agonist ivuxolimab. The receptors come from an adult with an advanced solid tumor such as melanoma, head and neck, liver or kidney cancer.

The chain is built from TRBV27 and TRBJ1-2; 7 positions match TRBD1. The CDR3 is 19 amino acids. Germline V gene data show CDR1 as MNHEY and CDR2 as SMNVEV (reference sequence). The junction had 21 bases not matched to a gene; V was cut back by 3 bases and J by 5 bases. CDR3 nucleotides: TGTGCCAGCAGTTTTTCCGCGCGACTTTGGGGACAGACACGATATGGCTACACCTTC. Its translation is CASSFSARLWGQTRYGYTF.

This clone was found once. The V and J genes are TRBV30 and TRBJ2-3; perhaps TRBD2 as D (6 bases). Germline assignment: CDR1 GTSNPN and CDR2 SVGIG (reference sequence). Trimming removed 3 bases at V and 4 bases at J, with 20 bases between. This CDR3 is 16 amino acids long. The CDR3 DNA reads TGTGCCTGGAGCTCCACCGGCGCGGGGCTGGCAGATACGCAGTATTTT. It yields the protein CAWSSTGAGLADTQYF.

The CDR3 coding sequence is TGTGCCAGCAGTAGAAGGGACAGGCCGTCCAGCGAGCAGTACTTC. It encodes CASSRRDRPSSEQYF. V and J are TRBV6-1 and TRBJ2-7; TRBD1 matches at 8 bases. Germline V gene lookup returns CDR1 MNHNS and CDR2 SASEGT. This CDR3 region has 15 residues. J gave up 6 bases and V 5 bases, and 12 bases lay outside the gene matches.

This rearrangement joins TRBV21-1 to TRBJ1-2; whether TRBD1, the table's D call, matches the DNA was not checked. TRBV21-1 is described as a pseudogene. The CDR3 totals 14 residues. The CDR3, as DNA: TGTGCCAGCAGCAAAGGGCCAGGAAACTATGGCTACACCTTC. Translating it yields CASSKGPGNYGYTF.

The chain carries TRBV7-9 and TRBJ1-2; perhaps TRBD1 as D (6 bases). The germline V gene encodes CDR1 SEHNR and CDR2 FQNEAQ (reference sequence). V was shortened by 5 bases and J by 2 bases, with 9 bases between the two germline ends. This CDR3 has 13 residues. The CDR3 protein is CASSPTGNYGYTF. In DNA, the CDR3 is TGTGCCAGCAGCCCTACAGGGAACTATGGCTACACCTTC.

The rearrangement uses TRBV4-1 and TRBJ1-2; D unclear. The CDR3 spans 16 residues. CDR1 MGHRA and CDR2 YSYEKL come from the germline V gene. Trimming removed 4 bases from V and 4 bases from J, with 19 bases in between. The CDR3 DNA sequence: TGCGCCAGCAGCCCAGGAATTTTTAGGGTGGGCTATGGCTACACCTTC. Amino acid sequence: CASSPGIFRVGYGYTF.

CDR3 DNA sequence: TGTGCCAGCAGCCGGGACAGGGTAAACTATGGCTACACCTTC. This translates into CASSRDRVNYGYTF. The rearrangement links TRBV7-9 to TRBJ1-2; 9 bases line up with TRBD1. J lost 2 bases, V lost 5 bases, and 3 bases had no gene match. The germline CDR1 and CDR2 sequences are SEHNR and FQNEAQ (reference sequence). This CDR3 contains 14 residues.

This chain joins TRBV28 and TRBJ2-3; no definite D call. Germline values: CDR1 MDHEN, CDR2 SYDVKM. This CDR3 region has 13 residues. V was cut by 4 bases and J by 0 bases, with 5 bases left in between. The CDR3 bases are TGTGCCAGCAGTTCCAGTAGCACAGATACGCAGTATTTT. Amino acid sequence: CASSSSSTDTQYF. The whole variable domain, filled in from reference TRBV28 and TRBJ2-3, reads DVKVTQSSRYLVKRTGEKVFLECVQDMDHENMFWYRQDPGLGLRLIYFSYDVKMKEKGDIPEGYSVSREKKERFSLILESASTNQTSMYLCASSSSSTDTQYFGPGTRLTVL.

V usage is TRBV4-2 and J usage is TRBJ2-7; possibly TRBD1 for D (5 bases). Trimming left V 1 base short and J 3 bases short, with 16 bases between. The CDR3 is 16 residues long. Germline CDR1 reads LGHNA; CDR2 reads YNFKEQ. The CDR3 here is CASSQGMRNRHYEQYF. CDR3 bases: TGTGCCAGCAGCCAAGGTATGCGGAACAGGCACTACGAGCAGTACTTC.

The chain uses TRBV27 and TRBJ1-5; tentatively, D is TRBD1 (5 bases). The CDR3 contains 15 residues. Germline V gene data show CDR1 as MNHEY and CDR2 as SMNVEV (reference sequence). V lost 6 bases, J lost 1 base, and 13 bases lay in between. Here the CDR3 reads CASRRNWGSNQPQHF. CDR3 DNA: TGTGCCAGCAGGCGGAACTGGGGGAGCAATCAGCCCCAGCATTTT.

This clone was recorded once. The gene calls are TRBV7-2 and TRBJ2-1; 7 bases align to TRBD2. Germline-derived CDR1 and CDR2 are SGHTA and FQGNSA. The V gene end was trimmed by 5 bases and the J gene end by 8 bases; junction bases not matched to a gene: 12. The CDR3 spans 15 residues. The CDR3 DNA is TGTGCCAGCAGCCCCTGGCGGGAGAGGCTCGATGAGCAGTTCTTC. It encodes CASSPWRERLDEQFF.

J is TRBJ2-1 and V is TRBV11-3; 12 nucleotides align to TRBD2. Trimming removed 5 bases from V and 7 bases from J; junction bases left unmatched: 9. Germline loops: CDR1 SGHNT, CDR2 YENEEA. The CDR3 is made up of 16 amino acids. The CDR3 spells CASSKLAGGRGNEQFF. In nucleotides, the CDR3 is TGTGCCAGCAGCAAACTAGCGGGGGGAAGGGGGAATGAGCAGTTCTTC.